This T cell receptor (beta chain) was documented in a study of T-cell memory formation after mild COVID-19. It was 5'RACE with constant-segment primers that produced the TCR alpha and TCR beta cDNA libraries, which carried sample barcodes and UMIs. TCRdb reprocessed the 5' RACE reads with MiXCR, giving one entry per CDR3 protein. This table has 250,000 to 300,000 distinct CDR3 sequences, 15% to 20% appearing once. The CDR3 is 13 residues long. The J segment lost 7 bases and the V segment lost 5 bases, leaving 4 bases of the junction unmatched. Germline CDR1 SGHVS, CDR2 FNYEAQ. Only a few counts were recorded for this clonotype.

The receptor comes from a man aged 18 to 30 who had mild COVID-19 (a few samples of this study predate the infection). Cell type and time point are not known. The sample comprised PBMCs or a T cell subset sorted from them (not recorded which). This sequence joins TRBV7-6 and TRBJ1-2; TRBD1 agrees at 10 bases. Here the CDR3 DNA reads TGTGCCAGCAGCAACAGGACAGGGGGTGGCTACACCTTC. It is translated as CASSNRTGGGYTF.